This T cell receptor (beta chain) was identified during a study of vaccination effects on CD4 cells after COVID-19. Overall study results and limits: Clones from infection and from vaccination both contracted markedly late after vaccination.

CDR3 length equals 15 residues. CDR1 and CDR2 from the germline V gene are SGHRS and YFSETQ. After removal of 0 bases from V and 1 base from J, the junction contained 2 bases not matched to a gene. After expansion with viral peptide pools in the ViraFEST assay, antigen-specific CD4+ T cells were sequenced. Researchers isolated CD4+ T cells once ten to eleven days of culture had elapsed. None of these healthy vaccinees had been infected with SARS-CoV-2 before vaccination. Days 3 and 7 saw half the medium replaced with IL-2 medium. Repertoires were generated with immunoSEQ multiplex PCR, while TCRdb's copy carries only in-frame clones and drops some. Of about 21,000 clones listed, approximately 81% are singletons. This clone is large in the sample. Its target is not known.

V is TRBV5-1 and J is TRBJ2-3; 7 bases map to TRBD1. The sequence came from a human donor who received a COVID-19 vaccine. The sequencing used CD4+ T cells from PBMCs cultured with HCoV-NL63 spike peptides, collected before COVID-19 vaccination. The chain's CDR3 is CASSLGGGGTDTQYF. The DNA of the CDR3 is TGCGCCAGCAGCTTGGGAGGGGGCGGCACAGATACGCAGTATTTT.